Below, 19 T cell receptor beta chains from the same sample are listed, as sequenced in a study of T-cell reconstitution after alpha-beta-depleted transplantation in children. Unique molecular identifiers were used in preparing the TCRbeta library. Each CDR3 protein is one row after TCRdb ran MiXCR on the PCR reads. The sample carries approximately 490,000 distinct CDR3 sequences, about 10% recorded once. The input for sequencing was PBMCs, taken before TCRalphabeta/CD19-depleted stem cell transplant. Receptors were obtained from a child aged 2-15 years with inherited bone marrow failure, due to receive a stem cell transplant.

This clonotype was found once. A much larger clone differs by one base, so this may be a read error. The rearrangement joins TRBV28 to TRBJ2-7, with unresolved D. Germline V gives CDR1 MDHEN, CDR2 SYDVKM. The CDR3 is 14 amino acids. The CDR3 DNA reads TGTGCCAGCGGTTTATCAGCGCGCCTCCACGAGCAGTACTTC. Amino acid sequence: CASGLSARLHEQYF.

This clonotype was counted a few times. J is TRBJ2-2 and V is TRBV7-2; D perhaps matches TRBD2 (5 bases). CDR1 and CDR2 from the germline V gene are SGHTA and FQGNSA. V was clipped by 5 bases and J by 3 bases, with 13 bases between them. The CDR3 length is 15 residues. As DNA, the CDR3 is TGTGCCAGCAGCCGGCAGGCGGGCGACACCGGGGAGCTGTTTTTT. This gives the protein CASSRQAGDTGELFF.

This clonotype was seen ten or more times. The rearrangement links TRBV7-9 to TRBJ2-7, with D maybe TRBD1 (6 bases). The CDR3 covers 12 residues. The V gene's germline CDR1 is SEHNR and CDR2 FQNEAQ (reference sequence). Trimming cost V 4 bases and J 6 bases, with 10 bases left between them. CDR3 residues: CASSSQGREQYF. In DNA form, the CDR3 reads TGTGCCAGCAGCTCTCAGGGGCGCGAGCAGTACTTC. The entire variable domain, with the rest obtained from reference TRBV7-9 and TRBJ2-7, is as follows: DTGVSQNPRHKITKRGQNVTFRCDPISEHNRLYWYRQTLGQGPEFLTYFQNEAQLEKSRLLSDRFSAERPKGSFSTLEIQRTEQGDSAMYLCASSSQGREQYFGPGTRLTVT.

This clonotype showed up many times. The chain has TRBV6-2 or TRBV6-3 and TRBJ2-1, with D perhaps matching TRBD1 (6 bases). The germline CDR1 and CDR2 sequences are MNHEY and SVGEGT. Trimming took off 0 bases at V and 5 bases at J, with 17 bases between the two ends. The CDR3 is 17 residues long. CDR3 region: CASSYSTTGPLHNEQFF. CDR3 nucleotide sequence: TGTGCCAGCAGTTACTCGACGACAGGTCCCCTACACAATGAGCAGTTCTTC.

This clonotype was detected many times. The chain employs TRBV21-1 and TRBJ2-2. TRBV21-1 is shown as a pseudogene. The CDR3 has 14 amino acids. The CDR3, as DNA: TGTGCCAGCCGTGTCTACGGCGGCACCGGGGAGCTGTTTTTT. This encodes CASRVYGGTGELFF.

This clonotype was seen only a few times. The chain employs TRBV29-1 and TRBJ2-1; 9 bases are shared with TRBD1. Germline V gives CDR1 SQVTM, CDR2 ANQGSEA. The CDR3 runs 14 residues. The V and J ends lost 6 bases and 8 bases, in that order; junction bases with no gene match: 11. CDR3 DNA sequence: TGCAGCGTAAAACGGGACAGGGAAAAGTATGAGCAGTTCTTC. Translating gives CSVKRDREKYEQFF.

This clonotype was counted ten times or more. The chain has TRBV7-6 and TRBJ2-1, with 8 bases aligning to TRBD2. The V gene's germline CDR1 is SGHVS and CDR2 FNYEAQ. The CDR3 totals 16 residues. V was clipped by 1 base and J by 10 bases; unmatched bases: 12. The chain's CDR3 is CASSLVQRGRFVEQFF. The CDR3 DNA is TGTGCCAGCAGCTTAGTCCAGCGGGGGCGGTTCGTAGAGCAGTTCTTC. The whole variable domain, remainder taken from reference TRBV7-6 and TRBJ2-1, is GAGVSQSPRYKVTKRGQDVALRCDPISGHVSLYWYRQALGQGPEFLTYFNYEAQQDKSGLPNDRFSAERPEGSISTLTIQRTEQRDSAMYRCASSLVQRGRFVEQFFGPGTRLTVL.

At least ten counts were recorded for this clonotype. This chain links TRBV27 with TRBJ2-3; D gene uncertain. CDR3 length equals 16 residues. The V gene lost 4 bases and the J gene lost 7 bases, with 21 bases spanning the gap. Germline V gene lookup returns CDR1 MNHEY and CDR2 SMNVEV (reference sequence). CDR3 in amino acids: CASSSFGGLRRYTQYF. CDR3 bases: TGTGCCAGCAGTTCATTCGGTGGGCTTAGACGCTATACGCAGTATTTT.

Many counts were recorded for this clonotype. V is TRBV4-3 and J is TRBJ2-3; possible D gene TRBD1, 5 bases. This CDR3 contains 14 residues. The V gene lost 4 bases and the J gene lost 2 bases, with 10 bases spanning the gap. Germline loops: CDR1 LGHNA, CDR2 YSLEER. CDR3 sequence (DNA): TGCGCCAGCAGCCCCCTAGGGGTCACAGATACGCAGTATTTT. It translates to CASSPLGVTDTQYF.

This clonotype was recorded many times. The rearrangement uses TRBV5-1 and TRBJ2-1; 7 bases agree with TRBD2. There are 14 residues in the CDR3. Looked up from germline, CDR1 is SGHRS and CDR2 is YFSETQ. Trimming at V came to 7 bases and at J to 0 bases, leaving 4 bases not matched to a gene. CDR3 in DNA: TGCGCCAGCCTAGCGGATAGCTCCTACAATGAGCAGTTCTTC. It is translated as CASLADSSYNEQFF. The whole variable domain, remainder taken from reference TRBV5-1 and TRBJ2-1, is KAGVTQTPRYLIKTRGQQVTLSCSPISGHRSVSWYQQTPGQGLQFLFEYFSETQRNKGNFPGRFSGRQFSNSRSEMNVSTLELGDSALYLCASLADSSYNEQFFGPGTRLTVL.

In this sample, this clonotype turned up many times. CDR3 sequence: CAVSSTSGTSSSYNEQFF. CDR3 bases: TGTGCCGTCTCCTCAACTAGCGGGACCTCCAGCTCCTACAATGAGCAGTTCTTC. This sequence joins TRBV10-3 and TRBJ2-1; 10 bases line up with TRBD2. CDR1 and CDR2 (germline): ENHRY, SYGVKD. J was trimmed by 0 bases and V by 11 bases; bases with no gene match: 16. This CDR3 region has 18 residues.

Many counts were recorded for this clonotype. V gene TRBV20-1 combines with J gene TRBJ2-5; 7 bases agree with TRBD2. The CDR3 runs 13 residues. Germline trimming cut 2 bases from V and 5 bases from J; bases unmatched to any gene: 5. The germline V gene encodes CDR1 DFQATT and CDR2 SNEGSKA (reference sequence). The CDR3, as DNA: TGCAGTGCTAGAAAAGCGGGACTGGAGACCCAGTACTTC. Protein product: CSARKAGLETQYF.

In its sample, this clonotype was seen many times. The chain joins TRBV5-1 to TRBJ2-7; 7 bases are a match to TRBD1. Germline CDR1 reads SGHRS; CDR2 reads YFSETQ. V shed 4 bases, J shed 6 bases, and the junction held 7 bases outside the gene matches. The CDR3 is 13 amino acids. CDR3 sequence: CASSSGTGVEQYF. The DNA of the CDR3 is TGCGCCAGCAGCAGTGGAACAGGGGTCGAGCAGTACTTC.

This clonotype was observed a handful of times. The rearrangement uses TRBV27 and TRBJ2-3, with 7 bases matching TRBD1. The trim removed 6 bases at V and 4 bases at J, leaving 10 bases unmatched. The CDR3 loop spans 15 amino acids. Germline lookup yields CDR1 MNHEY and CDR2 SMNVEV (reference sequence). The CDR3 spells CASRSPGQLADTQYF. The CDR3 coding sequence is TGTGCCAGCAGATCTCCGGGACAGTTGGCAGATACGCAGTATTTT.

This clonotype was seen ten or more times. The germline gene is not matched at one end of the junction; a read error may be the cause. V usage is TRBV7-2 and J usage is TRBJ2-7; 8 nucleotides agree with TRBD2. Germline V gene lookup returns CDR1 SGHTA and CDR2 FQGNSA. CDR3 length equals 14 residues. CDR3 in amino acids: CASSLGLGSYEQYF. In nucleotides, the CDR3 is TGCGCCAGCAGCTTGGGACTAGGGAGCTACGAGCAGTACTTC.

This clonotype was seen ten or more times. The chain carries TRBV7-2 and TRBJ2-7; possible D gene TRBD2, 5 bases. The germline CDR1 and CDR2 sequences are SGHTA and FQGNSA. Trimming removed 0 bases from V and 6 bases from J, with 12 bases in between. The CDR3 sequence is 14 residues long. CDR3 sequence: CASSLARSSSEQYF. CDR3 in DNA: TGTGCCAGCAGCTTAGCGCGATCTAGCAGCGAGCAGTACTTC.

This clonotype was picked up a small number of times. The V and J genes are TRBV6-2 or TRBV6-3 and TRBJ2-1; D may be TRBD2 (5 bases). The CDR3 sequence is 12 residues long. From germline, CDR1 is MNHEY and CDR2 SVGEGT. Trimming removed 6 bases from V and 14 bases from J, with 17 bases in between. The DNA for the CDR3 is TGTGCCAGCAGCCCGGCGGGTTTGACGGAGTTCTTC. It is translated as CASSPAGLTEFF.

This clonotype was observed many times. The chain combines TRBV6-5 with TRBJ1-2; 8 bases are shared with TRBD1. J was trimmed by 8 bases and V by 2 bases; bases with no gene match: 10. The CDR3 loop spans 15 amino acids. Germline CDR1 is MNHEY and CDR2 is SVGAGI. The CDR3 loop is CASSYGSGGLRGYTF. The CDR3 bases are TGTGCCAGCAGTTACGGGTCAGGGGGCCTACGGGGCTACACCTTC.

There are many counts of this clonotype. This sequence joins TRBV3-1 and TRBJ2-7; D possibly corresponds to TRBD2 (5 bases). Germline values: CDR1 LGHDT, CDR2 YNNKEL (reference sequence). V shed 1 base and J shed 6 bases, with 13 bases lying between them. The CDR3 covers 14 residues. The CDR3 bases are TGTGCCAGCAGCCAAGGCATAGTAGCGTCCGAGCAGTACTTC. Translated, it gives CASSQGIVASEQYF.